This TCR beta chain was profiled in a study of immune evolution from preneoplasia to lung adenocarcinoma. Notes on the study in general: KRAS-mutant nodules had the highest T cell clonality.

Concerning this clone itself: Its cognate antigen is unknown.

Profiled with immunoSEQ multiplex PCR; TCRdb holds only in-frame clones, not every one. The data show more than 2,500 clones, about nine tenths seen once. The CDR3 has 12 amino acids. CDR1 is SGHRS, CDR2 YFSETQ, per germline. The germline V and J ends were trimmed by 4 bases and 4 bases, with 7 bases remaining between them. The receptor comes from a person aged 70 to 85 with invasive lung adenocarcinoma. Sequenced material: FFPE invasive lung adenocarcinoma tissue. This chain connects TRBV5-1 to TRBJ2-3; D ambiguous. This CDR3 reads CASSPVADTQYF. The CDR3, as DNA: TGCGCCAGCAGCCCAGTGGCAGATACGCAGTATTTT.